These 8 T cell receptor beta chains were all obtained from the same sample, sequenced in a study of blood T cells in healthy people across ages (dated by TCRdb to between 2014 and 2017). Library preparation was by 5' RACE. Sequenced on an Illumina HiSeq 2500. A second PCR of about 6 to 11 cycles was run with a J-beta primer mix and a sample-barcoded 5' primer. TCRdb redid the processing of the public reads, applying fastp at Q25 and MiXCR, and retained in-frame beta chains. Each entry is one CDR3 protein sequence, shown with its most common DNA and genes. The sample table shows some 670,000 distinct CDR3 sequences, and 40% to 65% are seen once. The ten largest clones capture about 13% of the sample. Sequencing used blood. These receptors all stem from an elderly woman in good health.

This clonotype was picked up one time. This chain connects TRBV29-1 to TRBJ2-5, with a tentative D call TRBD1 (7 bases). The CDR3 covers 14 residues. CDR1 and CDR2 (germline): SQVTM, ANQGSEA. With 6 bases removed from V and 2 bases from J, the gap between germline ends came to 16 bases. CDR3 DNA: TGCAGCGTCGACGGCGGGACAGCGCAAGAGACCCAGTACTTC. It is translated as CSVDGGTAQETQYF.

This clonotype was observed a few times. The rearrangement links TRBV12-3 or TRBV12-4 to TRBJ2-1; TRBD2 might be the D (6 bases). The CDR3 has 13 residues. V dropped 5 bases and J dropped 9 bases, with 14 bases sitting between them. The CDR3 bases are TGTGCCAGCAGTCCCGACTCCGGGGGTGAGCAGTTCTTC. Encoded protein: CASSPDSGGEQFF.

Remarks on this clonotype: With a much larger clone just one base away, this may be a read error. This sequence joins TRBV7-3 and TRBJ2-5, with TRBD2 identical over 7 bases. The CDR3 sequence is 14 residues long. CDR1 is SGHTA and CDR2 is FQGTGA in the germline V gene. The trim removed 5 bases at V and 5 bases at J, leaving 8 bases unmatched. DNA of the CDR3: TGTGCCAGCAGCGTAAACGGGGGGACGGAGACCCAGTACTTC. The encoded protein is CASSVNGGTETQYF.

This chain links TRBV12-3 or TRBV12-4 with TRBJ2-1; 7 bases are shared with TRBD1. V lost 7 bases, J lost 7 bases, and 7 bases stayed unmatched. This CDR3 is built from 13 residues. DNA of the CDR3: TGTGCCAGCACCCAGACAGGGAAGAATGAGCAGTTCTTC. Its translation is CASTQTGKNEQFF.

This clonotype was observed many times. The chain links TRBV6-5 to TRBJ2-3; D remains ambiguous. Trimming cost V 2 bases and J 7 bases, with 13 bases left between them. Germline assignment: CDR1 MNHEY and CDR2 SVGAGI. The CDR3 consists of 14 residues. The CDR3 sequence is CASSYQKGPNTQYF. The CDR3 nucleotides are TGTGCCAGCAGTTACCAGAAAGGACCTAATACGCAGTATTTT.

V gene TRBV7-2 combines with J gene TRBJ1-2; TRBD1 agrees at 7 bases. The V gene end was trimmed by 3 bases and the J gene end by 8 bases; junction bases not matched to a gene: 6. The CDR3 runs 13 residues. CDR1 is SGHTA, CDR2 FQGNSA, per germline. CDR3 nucleotide sequence: TGTGCCAGCAGCTTTTCTCGACAGGGAGGCTACACCTTC. Its translation is CASSFSRQGGYTF.

In its sample, this clonotype was seen many times. This chain joins TRBV2 and TRBJ1-5; D is perhaps TRBD1 (6 bases). The CDR3 sequence is 14 residues long. V was trimmed by 7 bases and J by 5 bases, leaving 15 bases between them. Germline V gives CDR1 SNHLY, CDR2 FYNNEI. Written as DNA, the CDR3 is TGTGCCAGCAAACAGGGATCAGGCGATCAGCCCCAGCATTTT. It specifies CASKQGSGDQPQHF.

Ten or more counts support this clonotype. This chain uses TRBV29-1 with TRBJ1-1; TRBD1 aligns across 7 bases. The CDR3 runs to 13 residues. Germline-derived CDR1 and CDR2 are SQVTM and ANQGSEA. J gave up 4 bases and V 7 bases, and 9 bases lay outside the gene matches. The CDR3 is CSAVGQAGTEAFF. The CDR3, as DNA: TGCAGCGCAGTCGGACAGGCTGGCACTGAAGCTTTCTTT. Together with reference TRBV29-1 and TRBJ1-1, the CDR3 gives the full variable domain: SAVISQKPSRDICQRGTSLTIQCQVDSQVTMMFWYRQQPGQSLTLIATANQGSEATYESGFVIDKFPISRPNLTFSTLTVSNMSPEDSSIYLCSAVGQAGTEAFFGQGTRLTVV.